These 13 T cell receptor beta chains share one sample of origin, sequenced in a study of OX40 agonist ivuxolimab in advanced cancers. The protocol was immunoSEQ multiplex PCR, while the TCRdb copy is restricted to in-frame clones and leaves out a portion. The profile shows 65,000 to 95,000 clones, about 90% of them singletons. The sample consisted of CD4+ or CD8+ T cells sorted from blood, taken in a trial of the OX40 agonist ivuxolimab. These receptors originate from an adult with an advanced solid tumor such as melanoma, head and neck, liver or kidney cancer.

The rearrangement links TRBV5-1 to TRBJ2-7; tentatively, D is TRBD1 or TRBD2 (6 bases each). The CDR3 extends over 17 amino acids. Trimming pared 3 bases from V and 0 bases from J, leaving 19 bases between. Germline assignment: CDR1 SGHRS and CDR2 YFSETQ. DNA of the CDR3: TGCGCCAGCAGCTGGGCAGTAGGGGGGTCGAGCTCCTACGAGCAGTACTTC. It is translated as CASSWAVGGSSSYEQYF.

The genes are TRBV30 and TRBJ1-2; tentative D call: TRBD1 (5 bases). Between the trimmed V and J ends, which lost 1 base and 4 bases, there was a span of 22 bases. Germline-derived CDR1 and CDR2 are GTSNPN and SVGIG (reference sequence). CDR3 length: 17 residues. CDR3 sequence reads: CAWSAPSWDAAFYGYTF. The CDR3 coding sequence is TGTGCCTGGAGTGCCCCCTCGTGGGACGCGGCCTTCTATGGCTACACCTTC.

Of note for this clone: Distinct nucleotide sequences in the sample also encode this CDR3. The chain recombines TRBV4-1 with TRBJ1-4, with 9 bases lining up with TRBD1. Trimming took 3 bases from V and 0 from J; bases not matched to a gene: 2. Looked up from germline, CDR1 is MGHRA and CDR2 is YSYEKL. This CDR3 region has 16 residues. The CDR3 DNA sequence: TGCGCCAGCAGCCAGGGACAGGGCGCAACTAATGAAAAACTGTTTTTT. Protein: CASSQGQGATNEKLFF.

V usage is TRBV4-1 and J usage is TRBJ2-7; D is ambiguous. CDR3 length equals 15 residues. Germline CDR1 reads MGHRA; CDR2 reads YSYEKL. The V and J ends lost 2 bases and 5 bases respectively, with 16 bases between them. CDR3 DNA sequence: TGCGCCAGCAGCCAATGGCCGGGCCCCCCGGACGAGCAGTACTTC. Protein: CASSQWPGPPDEQYF.

This clone was found once. The rearrangement links TRBV7-9 to TRBJ2-1; D is possibly TRBD2 (6 bases). Germline V gene lookup returns CDR1 SEHNR and CDR2 FQNEAQ (reference sequence). Trimming removed 8 bases from V and 1 base from J, with 18 bases in between. The CDR3 spans 16 residues. The CDR3 sequence is CASQLGAGSSYNEQFF. The CDR3 nucleotides are TGTGCCAGCCAACTTGGCGCGGGGAGTTCCTACAATGAGCAGTTCTTC. Looking up the rest from reference TRBV7-9 and TRBJ2-1 gives the full variable domain: DTGVSQNPRHKITKRGQNVTFRCDPISEHNRLYWYRQTLGQGPEFLTYFQNEAQLEKSRLLSDRFSAERPKGSFSTLEIQRTEQGDSAMYLCASQLGAGSSYNEQFFGPGTRLTVL.

The rearrangement joins TRBV4-3 to TRBJ1-3; D uncertain. This CDR3 has 15 amino acids. In germline, CDR1 is LGHNA, CDR2 YSLEER. The germline V and J ends were trimmed by 0 bases and 4 bases, with 10 bases remaining between them. CDR3 amino acids: CASSQDSSDGNTIYF. In nucleotides, the CDR3 is TGCGCCAGCAGCCAAGATAGTTCGGACGGAAACACCATATATTTT.

The CDR3 loop reads CASSLGQNYGYTF. CDR3 in DNA: TGTGCCAGCAGCTTAGGACAAAACTATGGCTACACCTTC. The chain employs TRBV7-2 and TRBJ1-2; D remains unclear. Germline V gene lookup returns CDR1 SGHTA and CDR2 FQGNSA. The V end was cut by 1 base, the J end by 2 bases, with 5 bases between. There are 13 residues in the CDR3.

The rearrangement links TRBV9 to TRBJ2-1; D call uncertain. Looked up from germline, CDR1 is SGDLS and CDR2 is YYNGEE. CDR3 size: 13 residues. The V end was cut by 3 bases, the J end by 10 bases, with 14 bases between. The DNA of the CDR3 is TGTGCCAGCAGCGGGACGAACCAGCCGGAGCAGTTCTTC. Amino acid sequence: CASSGTNQPEQFF.

The gene calls are TRBV27 and TRBJ2-7; D remains unclear. Trimming cost V 2 bases and J 0 bases, with 11 bases left between them. The germline CDR1 and CDR2 sequences are MNHEY and SMNVEV (reference sequence). CDR3 length: 15 amino acids. The CDR3 is CASSLKDHPSYEQYF. DNA for the CDR3: TGTGCCAGCAGTTTAAAAGACCATCCCTCCTACGAGCAGTACTTC.

The rearrangement links TRBV27 to TRBJ1-4; D is uncertain. The germline V and J ends were trimmed by 0 bases and 1 base, with 9 bases remaining between them. Germline V gene sequence: CDR1 MNHEY, CDR2 SMNVEV (reference sequence). This CDR3 region has 16 residues. CDR3 protein: CASSLSPWGTNEKLFF. DNA for the CDR3: TGTGCCAGCAGTTTATCGCCCTGGGGAACTAATGAAAAACTGTTTTTT.

The chain carries TRBV6-1 and TRBJ2-7, with D unresolved. Germline assignment: CDR1 MNHNS and CDR2 SASEGT. This CDR3 is built from 11 residues. V was cut by 10 bases and J by 3 bases, with 10 bases left in between. CDR3 region: CATADYYEQYF. For the CDR3, the DNA is TGTGCCACGGCGGATTACTACGAGCAGTACTTC.

Turning to this clone: This same CDR3 is encoded by further DNA sequences in the sample. The V and J genes are TRBV27 and TRBJ2-7; 11 bases fit TRBD1. The CDR3 runs 14 residues. Losses at the gene ends were 5 bases for V and 2 bases for J; bases not matched to a gene: 2. Germline V gene sequence: CDR1 MNHEY, CDR2 SMNVEV (reference sequence). The CDR3 region has the DNA TGTGCCAGCAGTCTGGGACAGGGGGCCTACGAGCAGTACTTC. It is translated as CASSLGQGAYEQYF.

The sample holds one count of this clone. This sequence joins TRBV5-6 and TRBJ1-1, with unresolved D. This CDR3 has 13 residues. Germline V lookup: CDR1 SGHDT, CDR2 YYEEEE. The germline V and J ends were trimmed by 5 bases and 5 bases, with 13 bases remaining between them. This CDR3 is CASRPGGRTEAFF. In DNA form, the CDR3 reads TGTGCCAGCAGGCCGGGAGGGCGGACTGAAGCTTTCTTT.